This TCR beta chain is drawn from a study of regulatory T cells in long-lasting Graves disease. Study summary: For a period under 3 months, newly diagnosed Graves' patients had taken antithyroid drugs.

Indicated time point: newly diagnosed GD, antithyroid drugs for less than 3 months. PBMCs were the source of the RNA used for TCR sequencing. Findings and limits, study-wide: Patients with persistent disease shared some 2,900 public clonotypes, outpacing the approximately 970 shared by new patients.

There are a few counts of this clonotype. Its specificity is not known. Investigators prepared the TCR beta libraries by applying iRepertoire HTBI primers and Arm-PCR of CDR3 regions. TCRdb itself ran the multiplex PCR reads through MiXCR, one entry per CDR3 protein. The sample has more than 400,000 distinct CDR3 sequences, less than 20% seen once. This CDR3 spans 15 amino acids. Germline V gene sequence: CDR1 SNHLY, CDR2 FYNNEI. J gave up 5 bases and V 7 bases, and 7 bases lay outside the gene matches. The same specimen was also included in a second study, on T cells in Graves' hyperthyroidism and ophthalmopathy. That source notes: Patients aged 18 to 65 had newly diagnosed hyperthyroidism lasting under 2 months.

The source is a woman in her 30s with Graves disease. The V call is TRBV2, the J call TRBJ2-1; TRBD2 agrees at 11 bases. This specimen consisted of peripheral blood mononuclear cells (PBMCs), obtained at new diagnosis, from a patient treated with antithyroid drugs. DNA of the CDR3: TGTGCCAGCACTCTCGGGACTAGCGGAAACAATGAGCAGTTCTTC. Translation gives CASTLGTSGNNEQFF.